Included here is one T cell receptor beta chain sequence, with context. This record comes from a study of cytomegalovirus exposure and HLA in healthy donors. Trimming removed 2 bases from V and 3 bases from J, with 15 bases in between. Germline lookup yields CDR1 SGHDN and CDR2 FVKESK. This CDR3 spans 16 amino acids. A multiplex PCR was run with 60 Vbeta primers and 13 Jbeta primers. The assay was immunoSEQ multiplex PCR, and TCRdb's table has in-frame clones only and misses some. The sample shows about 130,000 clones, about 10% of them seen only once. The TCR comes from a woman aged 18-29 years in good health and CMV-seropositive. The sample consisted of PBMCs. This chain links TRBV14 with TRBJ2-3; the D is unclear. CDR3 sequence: CASSQFGVTGTDTQYF. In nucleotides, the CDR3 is TGTGCCAGCAGCCAATTTGGCGTCACCGGGACAGATACGCAGTATTTT. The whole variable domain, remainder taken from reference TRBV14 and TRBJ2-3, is EAGVTQFPSHSVIEKGQTVTLRCDPISGHDNLYWYRRVMGKEIKFLLHFVKESKQDESGMPNNRFLAERTGGTYSTLKVQPAELEDSGVYFCASSQFGVTGTDTQYFGPGTRLTVL.